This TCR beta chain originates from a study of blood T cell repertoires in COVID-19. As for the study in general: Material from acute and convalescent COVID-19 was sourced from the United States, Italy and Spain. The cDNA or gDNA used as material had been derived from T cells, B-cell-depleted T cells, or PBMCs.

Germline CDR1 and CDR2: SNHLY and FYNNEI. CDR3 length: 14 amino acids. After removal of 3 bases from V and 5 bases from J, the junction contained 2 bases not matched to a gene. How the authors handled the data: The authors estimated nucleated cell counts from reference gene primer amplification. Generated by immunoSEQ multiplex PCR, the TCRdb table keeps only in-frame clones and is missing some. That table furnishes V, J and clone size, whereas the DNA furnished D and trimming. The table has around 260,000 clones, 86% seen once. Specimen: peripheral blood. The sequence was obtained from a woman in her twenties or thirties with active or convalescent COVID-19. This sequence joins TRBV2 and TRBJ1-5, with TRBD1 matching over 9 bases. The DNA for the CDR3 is TGTGCCAGCAGTGATTGGACAGGGGATCAGCCCCAGCATTTT. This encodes CASSDWTGDQPQHF. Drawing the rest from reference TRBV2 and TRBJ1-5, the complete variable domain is EPEVTQTPSHQVTQMGQEVILRCVPISNHLYFYWYRQILGQKVEFLVSFYNNEISEKSEIFDDQFSVERPDGSNFTLKIRSTKLEDSAMYFCASSDWTGDQPQHFGDGTRLSIL.